One sample yielded the 7 T cell receptor beta chains listed below, sequenced in a study of cytomegalovirus exposure and HLA in healthy donors. It was with 60 Vbeta and 13 Jbeta primers that the PCR ran. Profiling relied on immunoSEQ multiplex PCR, and the TCRdb table lists in-frame clones only, not all of them. The sample comprises some 120,000 clones, 60% to 85% of which are singletons, and under 3% rests with the top ten. The sample consisted of PBMCs. These receptors all stem from a woman between 40 and 50 years old in good health and CMV-seropositive.

CDR3 region: CASSSTFGGGAVGGNEQYF. DNA for the CDR3: TGTGCCAGCAGCTCAACTTTTGGAGGAGGGGCCGTGGGGGGGAACGAGCAGTACTTC. The genes are TRBV7-9 and TRBJ2-7; 7 bases align to TRBD2. J gave up 5 bases and V 4 bases, and 23 bases lay outside the gene matches. The germline V gene has CDR1 SEHNR and CDR2 FQNEAQ (reference sequence). CDR3 length: 19 residues. Drawing the rest from reference TRBV7-9 and TRBJ2-7, the complete variable domain is DTGVSQNPRHKITKRGQNVTFRCDPISEHNRLYWYRQTLGQGPEFLTYFQNEAQLEKSRLLSDRFSAERPKGSFSTLEIQRTEQGDSAMYLCASSSTFGGGAVGGNEQYFGPGTRLTVT.

This clone was observed a few times. The chain has TRBV6-5 and TRBJ2-7; a weak D match, TRBD1 (5 bases). V shed 2 bases and J shed 2 bases, with 13 bases lying between them. Per germline, CDR1 MNHEY and CDR2 SVGAGI. The CDR3 runs to 15 residues. CDR3 nucleotides: TGTGCCAGCAGTTACAGTTCAGGGAACACCTACGAGCAGTACTTC. Amino acids: CASSYSSGNTYEQYF.

The CDR3 here is CAWSTNYEQYF. The CDR3 DNA follows: TGTGCCTGGAGTACCAATTACGAGCAGTACTTC. The chain has TRBV30 and TRBJ2-5; D is uncertain. The DNA end lines up better with TRBJ2-7; the J call may be wrong. The CDR3 is made up of 11 amino acids. CDR1 is GTSNPN, CDR2 SVGIG, per germline (reference sequence).

Notes on this clone: The same CDR3 also results from other DNA sequences found in this sample. The J gene is TRBJ2-7, the V gene TRBV19, with D possibly TRBD1 on 5 matching bases. Trimming shortened V by 4 bases and J by 0 bases, and 7 bases separated the two germline ends. Germline CDR1 reads LNHDA; CDR2 reads SQIVND (reference sequence). This CDR3 is 13 amino acids long. The CDR3 region has the DNA TGTGCCAGTAGTAGACAGAGCTCCTACGAGCAGTACTTC. Protein product: CASSRQSSYEQYF.

The chain combines TRBV30 with TRBJ2-5, with 11 bases lining up with TRBD1. The germline gives CDR1 GTSNPN, CDR2 SVGIG (reference sequence). CDR3 length equals 14 residues. V lost 2 bases and J lost 5; bases outside the gene matches: 4. The CDR3 here is CAWSRTGGLETQYF. CDR3 in DNA: TGTGCCTGGAGTCGGACAGGGGGCTTGGAGACCCAGTACTTC.

The chain couples TRBV29-1 to TRBJ1-3; D possibly corresponds to TRBD1 (5 bases). The length of the CDR3 is 14 residues. V lost 6 bases and J lost 2, with 14 bases in between. CDR1 and CDR2 (germline): SQVTM, ANQGSEA. This chain's CDR3 is CSVPDSFTGNTIYF. The CDR3 DNA is TGCAGCGTCCCCGACAGTTTTACTGGAAACACCATATATTTT.

This clone was counted between two and nine times. The chain recombines TRBV6-5 with TRBJ2-1; D might be TRBD2 (5 bases). Trimming pared 2 bases from V and 8 bases from J, leaving 19 bases between. This CDR3 comprises 16 residues. Germline CDR1 is MNHEY and CDR2 is SVGAGI. The chain's CDR3 is CASSYAGPAHTDEQFF. DNA of the CDR3: TGTGCCAGCAGTTACGCGGGCCCCGCACACACCGATGAGCAGTTCTTC.